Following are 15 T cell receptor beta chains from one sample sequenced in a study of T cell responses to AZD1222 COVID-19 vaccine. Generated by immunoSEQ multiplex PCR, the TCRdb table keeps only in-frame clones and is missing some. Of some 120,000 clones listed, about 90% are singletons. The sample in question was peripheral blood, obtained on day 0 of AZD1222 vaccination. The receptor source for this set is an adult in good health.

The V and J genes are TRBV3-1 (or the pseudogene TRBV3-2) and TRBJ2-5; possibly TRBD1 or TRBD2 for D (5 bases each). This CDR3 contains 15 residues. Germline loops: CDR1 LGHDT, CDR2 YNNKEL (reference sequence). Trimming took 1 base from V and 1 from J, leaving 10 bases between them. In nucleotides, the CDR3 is TGTGCCAGCAGCCAAGGTGGGGGTGGCCAAGAGACCCAGTACTTC. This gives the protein CASSQGGGGQETQYF.

The DNA of the CDR3 is TGTGCCAGCAGCCACGACAGGGGAGGGAAACTGTTTTTT. Amino acids: CASSHDRGGKLFF. The chain combines TRBV3-1 (or the pseudogene TRBV3-2) with TRBJ1-4; TRBD1 matches 8 bases. Germline CDR1 reads LGHDT; CDR2 reads YNNKEL (reference sequence). The CDR3 is 13 residues long. V trimming: 3 bases; J trimming: 11 bases; junction bases outside the gene matches: 5.

CDR3 sequence reads: CASRISRQMNTEAFF. In nucleotides, the CDR3 is TGTGCCAGCCGGATCAGCAGACAGATGAACACTGAAGCTTTCTTT. The chain combines TRBV27 with TRBJ1-1, with D possibly matching TRBD1 (5 bases). Deletions cut 8 bases from V and 0 bases from J, with 16 bases between. CDR1 is MNHEY and CDR2 is SMNVEV in the germline V gene (reference sequence). The CDR3 consists of 15 residues.

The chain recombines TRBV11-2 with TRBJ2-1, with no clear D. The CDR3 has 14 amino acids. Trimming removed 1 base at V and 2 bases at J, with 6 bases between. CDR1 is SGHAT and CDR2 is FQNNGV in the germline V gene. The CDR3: CASSLGSTYNEQFF. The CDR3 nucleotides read TGTGCCAGCAGCTTAGGCTCAACCTACAATGAGCAGTTCTTC.

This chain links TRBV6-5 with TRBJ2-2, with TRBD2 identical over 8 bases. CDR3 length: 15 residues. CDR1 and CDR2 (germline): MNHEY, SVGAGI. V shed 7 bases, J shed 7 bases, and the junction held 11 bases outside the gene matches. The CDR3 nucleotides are TGTGCCAGCAAGACGGCTAGCGGGTTTGGCGGGGAGCTGTTTTTT. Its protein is CASKTASGFGGELFF.

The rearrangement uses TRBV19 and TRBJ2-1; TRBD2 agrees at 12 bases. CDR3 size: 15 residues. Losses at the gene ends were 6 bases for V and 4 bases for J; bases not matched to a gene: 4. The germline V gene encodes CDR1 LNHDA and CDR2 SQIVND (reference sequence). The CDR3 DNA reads TGTGCCAGTAGGACTAGCGGGAGTAGATACAATGAGCAGTTCTTC. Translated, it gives CASRTSGSRYNEQFF. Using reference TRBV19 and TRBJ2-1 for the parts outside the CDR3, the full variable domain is DGGITQSPKYLFRKEGQNVTLSCEQNLNHDAMYWYRQDPGQGLRLIYYSQIVNDFQKGDIAEGYSVSREKKESFPLTVTSAQKNPTAFYLCASRTSGSRYNEQFFGPGTRLTVL.

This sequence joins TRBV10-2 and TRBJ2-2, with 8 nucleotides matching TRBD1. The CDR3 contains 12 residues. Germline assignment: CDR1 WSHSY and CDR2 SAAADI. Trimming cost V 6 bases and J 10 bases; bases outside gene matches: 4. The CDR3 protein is CASRDRETELFF. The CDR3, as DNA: TGCGCCAGCAGGGACAGGGAGACGGAGCTGTTTTTT.

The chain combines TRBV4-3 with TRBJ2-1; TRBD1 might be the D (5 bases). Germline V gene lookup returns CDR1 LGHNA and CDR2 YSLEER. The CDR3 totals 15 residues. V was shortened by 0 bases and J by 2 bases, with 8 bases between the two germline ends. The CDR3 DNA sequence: TGCGCCAGCAGCCAAGACAGGGATACCTACAATGAGCAGTTCTTC. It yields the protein CASSQDRDTYNEQFF.

For the CDR3, the DNA is TGTGCCAGCAGCCAGGCAACTAGCGGGAGTTCAGAGACCCAGTACTTC. Protein: CASSQATSGSSETQYF. The chain couples TRBV3-1 (or the pseudogene TRBV3-2) to TRBJ2-5, with 11 bases matching TRBD2. This CDR3 has 16 amino acids. Trimming cost V 3 bases and J 4 bases; bases outside gene matches: 7. Germline V gives CDR1 LGHDT, CDR2 YNNKEL (reference sequence).

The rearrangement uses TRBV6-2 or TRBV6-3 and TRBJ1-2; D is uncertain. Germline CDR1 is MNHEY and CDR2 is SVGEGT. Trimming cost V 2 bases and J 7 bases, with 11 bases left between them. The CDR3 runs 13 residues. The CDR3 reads CASSYPQWSGYTF. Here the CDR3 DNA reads TGTGCCAGCAGTTACCCGCAGTGGTCTGGCTACACCTTC.

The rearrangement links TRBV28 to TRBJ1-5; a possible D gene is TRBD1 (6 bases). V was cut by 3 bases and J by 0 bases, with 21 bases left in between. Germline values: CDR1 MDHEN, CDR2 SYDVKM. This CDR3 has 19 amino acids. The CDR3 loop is CASSFGGLSPAYSNQPQHF. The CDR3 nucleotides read TGTGCCAGCAGTTTCGGGGGGCTATCCCCGGCTTATAGCAATCAGCCCCAGCATTTT.

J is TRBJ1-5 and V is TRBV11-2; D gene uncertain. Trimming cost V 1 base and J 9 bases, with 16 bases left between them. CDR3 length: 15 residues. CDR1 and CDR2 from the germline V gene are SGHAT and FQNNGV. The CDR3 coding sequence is TGTGCCAGCAGCTTAGGGTCCGGGCGGGTAGGGCCCCAGCATTTT. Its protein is CASSLGSGRVGPQHF. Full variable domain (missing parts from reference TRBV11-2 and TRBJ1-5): EAGVAQSPRYKIIEKRQSVAFWCNPISGHATLYWYQQILGQGPKLLIQFQNNGVVDDSQLPKDRFSAERLKGVDSTLKIQPAKLEDSAVYLCASSLGSGRVGPQHFGDGTRLSIL.

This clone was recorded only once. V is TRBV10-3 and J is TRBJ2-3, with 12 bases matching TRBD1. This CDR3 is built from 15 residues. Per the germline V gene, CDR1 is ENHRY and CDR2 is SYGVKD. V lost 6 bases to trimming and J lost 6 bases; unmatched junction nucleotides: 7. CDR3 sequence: CAIRGQGAQVDTQYF. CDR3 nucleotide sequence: TGTGCCATCAGGGGACAGGGGGCGCAAGTGGATACGCAGTATTTT.

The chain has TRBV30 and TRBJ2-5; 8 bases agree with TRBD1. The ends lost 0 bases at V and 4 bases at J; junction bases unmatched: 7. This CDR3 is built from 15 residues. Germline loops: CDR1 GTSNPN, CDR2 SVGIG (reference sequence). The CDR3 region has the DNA TGTGCCTGGAGTGTACATTTTACAGGGGGAGAGACCCAGTACTTC. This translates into CAWSVHFTGGETQYF.

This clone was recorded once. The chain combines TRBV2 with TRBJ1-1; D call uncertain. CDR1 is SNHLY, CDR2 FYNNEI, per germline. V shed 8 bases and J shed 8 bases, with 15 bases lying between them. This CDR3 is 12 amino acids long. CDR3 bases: TGTGCCAGCGGGGTCCGAGGTTCGGAAGCTTTCTTT. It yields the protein CASGVRGSEAFF. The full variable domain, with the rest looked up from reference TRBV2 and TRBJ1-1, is EPEVTQTPSHQVTQMGQEVILRCVPISNHLYFYWYRQILGQKVEFLVSFYNNEISEKSEIFDDQFSVERPDGSNFTLKIRSTKLEDSAMYFCASGVRGSEAFFGQGTRLTVV.